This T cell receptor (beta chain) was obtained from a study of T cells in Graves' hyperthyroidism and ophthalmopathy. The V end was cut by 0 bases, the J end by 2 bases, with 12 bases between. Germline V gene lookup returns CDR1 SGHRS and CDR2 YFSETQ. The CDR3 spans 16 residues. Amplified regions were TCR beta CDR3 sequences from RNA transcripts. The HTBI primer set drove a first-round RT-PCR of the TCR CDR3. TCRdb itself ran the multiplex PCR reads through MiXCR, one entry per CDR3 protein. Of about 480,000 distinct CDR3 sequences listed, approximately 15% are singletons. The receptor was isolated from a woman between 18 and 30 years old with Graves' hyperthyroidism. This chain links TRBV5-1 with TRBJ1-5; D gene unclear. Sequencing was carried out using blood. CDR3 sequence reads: CASSLGTVSGNQPQHF. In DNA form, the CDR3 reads TGCGCCAGCAGCTTGGGGACGGTCTCGGGCAATCAGCCCCAGCATTTT. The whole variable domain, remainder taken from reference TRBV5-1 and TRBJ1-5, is KAGVTQTPRYLIKTRGQQVTLSCSPISGHRSVSWYQQTPGQGLQFLFEYFSETQRNKGNFPGRFSGRQFSNSRSEMNVSTLELGDSALYLCASSLGTVSGNQPQHFGDGTRLSIL.